This T cell receptor (beta chain) is drawn from a study of cytomegalovirus exposure and HLA in healthy donors. Broader study findings: In a later analysis, TCR beta V- and J-gene trimming showed a link to a missense DCLRE1C variant. Cytomegalovirus association was listed for under 200 TCR beta chains.

CDR1 MDHEN and CDR2 SYDVKM come from the germline V gene. This CDR3 region has 14 residues. Trimming at V came to 5 bases and at J to 13 bases, leaving 12 bases not matched to a gene. Vbeta (60) and Jbeta (13) primers were used in the PCR. The data were produced by immunoSEQ multiplex PCR, yet TCRdb's version contains in-frame clones alone and is incomplete. The data contain about 110,000 clones, around four fifths of them singletons. About this clone: No antigen is known for it.

What was sequenced was PBMCs. This TCR came from a man in his forties or fifties in good health and CMV-seronegative. The chain combines TRBV28 with TRBJ2-3, with TRBD2 identical over 10 bases. The CDR3 loop reads CASSPLAGPSKKYF. As DNA, the CDR3 is TGTGCCAGCAGTCCACTAGCGGGGCCCTCGAAAAAGTATTTT.